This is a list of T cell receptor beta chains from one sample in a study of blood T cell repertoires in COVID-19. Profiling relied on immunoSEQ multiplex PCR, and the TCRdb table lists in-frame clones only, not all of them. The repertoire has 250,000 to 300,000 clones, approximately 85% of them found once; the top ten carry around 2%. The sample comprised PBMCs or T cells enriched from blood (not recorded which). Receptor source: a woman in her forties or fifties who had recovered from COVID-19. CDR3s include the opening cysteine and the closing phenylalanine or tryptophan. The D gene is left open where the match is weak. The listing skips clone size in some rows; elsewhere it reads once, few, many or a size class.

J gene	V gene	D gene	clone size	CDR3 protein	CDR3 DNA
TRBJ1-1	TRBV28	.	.	CASSPNYLWARRNTEAFF	TGTGCCAGCAGTCCGAATTACCTATGGGCCCGGCGGAACACTGAAGCTTTCTTT
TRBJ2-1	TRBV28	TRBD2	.	CASSTTLQGTSGRYHEQFF	TGTGCCAGCAGTACTACACTTCAGGGGACTAGCGGGAGGTACCATGAGCAGTTCTTC
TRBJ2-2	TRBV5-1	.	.	CASRGSGNTGELFF	TGCGCCAGCAGGGGTAGCGGAAACACCGGGGAGCTGTTTTTT
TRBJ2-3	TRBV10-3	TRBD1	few	CATGQGLGDTQYF	TGTGCCACCGGACAGGGGTTAGGAGATACGCAGTATTTT
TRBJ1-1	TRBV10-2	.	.	CASSQGQSTEAFF	TGCGCCAGCAGTCAGGGACAAAGTACTGAAGCTTTCTTT
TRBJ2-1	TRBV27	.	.	CASSPFPGTYNEQFF	TGTGCCAGCAGTCCCTTCCCGGGAACCTACAATGAGCAGTTCTTC
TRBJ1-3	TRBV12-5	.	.	CASGLVIIRGFSGNTIYF	TGTGCTAGTGGTTTGGTAATAATTAGAGGTTTTTCTGGAAACACCATATATTTT
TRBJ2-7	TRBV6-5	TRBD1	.	CATLDRGRPYEQYF	TGTGCCACCCTGGACAGGGGCCGGCCCTACGAGCAGTACTTC
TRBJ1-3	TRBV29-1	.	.	CSVRRGSGNTIYF	TGCAGCGTTAGGAGGGGATCTGGAAACACCATATATTTT
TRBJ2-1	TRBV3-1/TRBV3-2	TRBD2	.	CASSPRLAGGIYNEQFF	TGTGCCAGCAGCCCACGACTAGCGGGAGGCATCTACAATGAGCAGTTCTTC
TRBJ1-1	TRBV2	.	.	CASSVDTRGTEAFF	TGTGCCAGCAGCGTCGATACGAGGGGGACTGAAGCTTTCTTT
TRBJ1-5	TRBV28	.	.	CASSRPGGTNQPQHF	TGTGCCAGCAGCCGACCCGGGGGAACAAATCAGCCCCAGCATTTT
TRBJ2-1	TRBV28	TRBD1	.	CASSLPPTGVRFSSQFF	TGTGCCAGCAGTCTACCCCCTACAGGGGTGCGTTTCTCGTCGCAGTTCTTC
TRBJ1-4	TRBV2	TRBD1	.	CATTGGLGEKLFF	TGTGCCACCACAGGGGGCTTAGGTGAAAAACTGTTTTTT
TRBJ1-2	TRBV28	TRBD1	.	CASSLLQGANYGYTF	TGTGCCAGCAGTTTACTCCAGGGGGCGAACTATGGCTACACCTTC
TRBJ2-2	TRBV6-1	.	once	CASSERGGGELFF	TGTGCCAGCAGTGAGAGGGGAGGCGGGGAGCTGTTTTTT
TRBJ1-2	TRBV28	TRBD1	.	CASSSGQGIPRGYTF	TGTGCCAGCAGTTCGGGACAGGGGATTCCGCGTGGCTACACCTTC
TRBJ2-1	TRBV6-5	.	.	CASSYNGGGEQFF	TGTGCCAGCAGTTACAATGGGGGCGGCGAGCAGTTCTTC
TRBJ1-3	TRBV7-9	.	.	CASSLSGARGNTIYF	TGTGCCAGCAGCTTGTCAGGGGCCAGAGGAAACACCATATATTTT
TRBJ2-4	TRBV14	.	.	CASSQDQGSAELAKNIQYF	TGTGCCAGCAGCCAAGATCAGGGGAGCGCCGAACTAGCCAAAAACATTCAGTACTTC
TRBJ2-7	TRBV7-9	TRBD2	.	CASSLWEGGGEQYF	TGTGCCAGCAGCTTGTGGGAGGGCGGCGGCGAGCAGTACTTC
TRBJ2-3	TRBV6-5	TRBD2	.	CASRASGIFADTQYF	TGTGCCAGCAGAGCTAGCGGGATTTTTGCAGATACGCAGTATTTT
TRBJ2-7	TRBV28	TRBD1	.	CASGPPGQFYEQYF	TGTGCCAGCGGTCCTCCGGGACAGTTCTACGAGCAGTACTTC
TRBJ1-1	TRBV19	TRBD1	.	CASSGSGGLDTEAFF	TGTGCCAGTAGTGGGTCAGGGGGCCTGGACACTGAAGCTTTCTTT
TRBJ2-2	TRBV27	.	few	CASRVGVRGTGELFF	TGTGCCAGCAGAGTCGGGGTTCGTGGCACCGGGGAGCTGTTTTTT
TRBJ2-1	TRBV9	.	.	CATRAGGYNEQFF	TGTGCCACAAGGGCAGGGGGGTACAATGAGCAGTTCTTC
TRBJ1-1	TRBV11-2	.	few	CASSLAWGRTEAFF	TGTGCCAGCAGCTTAGCATGGGGGCGGACTGAAGCTTTCTTT
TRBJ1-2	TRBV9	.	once	CASSVDRHDNGYTF	TGTGCCAGCAGCGTAGACCGGCATGACAATGGCTACACCTTC
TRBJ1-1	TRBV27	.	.	CASSLSTRNTEAFF	TGTGCCAGCAGTTTATCTACGAGGAACACTGAAGCTTTCTTT
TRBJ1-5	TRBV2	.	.	CASSERTIHQPQHF	TGTGCCAGCAGTGAAAGGACAATCCATCAGCCCCAGCATTTT
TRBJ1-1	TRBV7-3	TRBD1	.	CASSRTGTSPNTEAFF	TGTGCCAGCAGCCGGACAGGGACTTCACCGAACACTGAAGCTTTCTTT
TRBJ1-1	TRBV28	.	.	CASSLREAEAFF	TGTGCCAGCAGTTTGAGGGAGGCTGAAGCTTTCTTT
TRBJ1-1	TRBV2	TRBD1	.	CASSFSRGRTEAFF	TGTGCCAGCAGTTTTAGCAGGGGGCGTACTGAAGCTTTCTTT
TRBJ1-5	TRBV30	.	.	CAWSVLSGAQPQHF	TGTGCCTGGAGTGTACTTTCAGGGGCCCAGCCCCAGCATTTT
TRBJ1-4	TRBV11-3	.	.	CASSFCMRQSHATNEKLFF	TGTGCCAGCAGCTTTTGTATGCGGCAGTCTCATGCAACTAATGAAAAACTGTTTTTT
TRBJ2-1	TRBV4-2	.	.	CASSPLQVLSNEQFF	TGTGCCAGCAGCCCCCTACAGGTTCTTAGTAATGAGCAGTTCTTC
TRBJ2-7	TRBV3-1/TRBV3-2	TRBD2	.	CASSQTGGFHEQYF	TGTGCCAGCAGCCAAACGGGGGGATTCCACGAGCAGTACTTC
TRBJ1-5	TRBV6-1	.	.	CASSENRRQPQHF	TGTGCCAGCAGTGAAAACAGGAGACAGCCCCAGCATTTT
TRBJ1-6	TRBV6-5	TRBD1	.	CASSLGTGGNSPLHF	TGTGCCAGCAGCCTAGGGACAGGTGGTAATTCACCCCTCCACTTT
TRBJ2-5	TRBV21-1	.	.	CASSKGYPVDEQETQYF	TGTGCCAGCAGCAAAGGATATCCCGTAGATGAACAAGAGACCCAGTACTTC
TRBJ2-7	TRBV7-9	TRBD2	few	CASSLVLAGGLSVNEQYF	TGTGCCAGCAGCTTAGTACTAGCGGGAGGTCTCTCGGTCAACGAGCAGTACTTC
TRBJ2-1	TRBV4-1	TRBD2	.	CASSARGAAGGPGNEQFF	TGCGCCAGCAGCGCAAGGGGGGCAGCGGGAGGGCCAGGGAATGAGCAGTTCTTC